This T cell receptor (beta chain) was recovered during a study of blood T cell repertoires in COVID-19. Study as a whole: Collection of acute and convalescent COVID-19 samples took place in the United States, Italy and Spain.

Trimming removed 3 bases from V and 0 bases from J; junction bases left unmatched: 10. The V gene's germline CDR1 is SGHTA and CDR2 FQGNSA. The CDR3 loop spans 17 amino acids. The authors' processing: Counts of nucleated cells, estimated from reference gene primer amplification, were obtained. Some clones are missing from TCRdb's copy, which holds only in-frame ones; the method was immunoSEQ multiplex PCR. V and J calls and clone size are those listed in that table; D and trimming were worked out from the DNA. This table holds approximately 70,000 clones, 80% found once. This clonotype was sampled from a man in his sixties or seventies who had recovered from COVID-19. Material for sequencing was peripheral blood. The chain employs TRBV7-2 and TRBJ1-2, with 7 bases aligning to TRBD1. DNA of the CDR3: TGTGCCAGCAGCTTTTCACAGGGGACTCAAGCTAACTATGGCTACACCTTC. Residues: CASSFSQGTQANYGYTF.